This entry is about one TCR beta chain. V was clipped by 0 bases and J by 4 bases, with 13 bases between them. The CDR3 has 16 amino acids. Germline V gene data show CDR1 as SGDLS and CDR2 as YYNGEE. The sample is drawn from a study of cytomegalovirus exposure and HLA in healthy donors. The PCR was carried out with 60 Vbeta primers and 13 Jbeta primers. Method: immunoSEQ multiplex PCR; TCRdb's copy keeps in-frame clones and lacks some. The sample records around 200,000 clones, more than 60% being singletons. This receptor was identified in a man aged 40-50 years in good health and CMV-seronegative. The material sequenced was PBMCs. V usage is TRBV9 and J usage is TRBJ2-2, with a tentative D call TRBD1 (5 bases). This CDR3 reads CASSVVTWGGTGELFF. As DNA, the CDR3 is TGTGCCAGCAGCGTAGTAACCTGGGGCGGCACCGGGGAGCTGTTTTTT.